A single sample gave rise to the 17 T cell receptor beta chains below, sequenced in a study of blood T cells in healthy people across ages (dated by TCRdb to the mid-2010s). Library preparation was by 5' RACE. This sample was sequenced with an Illumina HiSeq 2500. A second about 7 to 12 cycle PCR used a sample-barcoded 5' primer and a J-beta primer mix. TCRdb handled the public reads itself, with Q25 trimming in fastp and clone calling in MiXCR, and kept productive beta chains. Each entry is one CDR3 protein sequence, shown with its most common DNA and genes. Across this sample there are around 700,000 distinct CDR3 sequences, with around 25% seen only once. Of the sample, 9% to 9.5% falls within the top ten clones. These data are also associated with another study on T cells of mothers and their children.

The sequenced material came from blood. The receptors were sampled from a boy under 18 in good health.

The chain joins TRBV24-1 to TRBJ2-2; D might be TRBD2 (6 bases). Germline V gene sequence: CDR1 KGHDR, CDR2 SFDVKD. The V end lost 9 bases, the J end lost 3 bases, and 16 bases lay between the germline ends. This CDR3 region has 15 residues. The CDR3 DNA is TGTGCCACCTCGGGCGGGAACCGGGACACCGGGGAGCTGTTTTTT. Amino acids: CATSGGNRDTGELFF.

The gene calls are TRBV20-1 and TRBJ2-1; D ambiguous. The CDR3 covers 16 residues. V lost 1 base to trimming and J lost 0 bases, with 13 bases between them. Looked up from germline, CDR1 is DFQATT and CDR2 is SNEGSKA (reference sequence). The CDR3 is CSARVRHANSYNEQFF. The CDR3 nucleotides read TGCAGTGCTAGAGTACGCCACGCCAACTCCTACAATGAGCAGTTCTTC.

This chain links TRBV20-1 with TRBJ2-5, with 10 bases aligning to TRBD2. The CDR3 runs to 16 residues. Looked up from germline, CDR1 is DFQATT and CDR2 is SNEGSKA (reference sequence). After removal of 5 bases from V and 5 bases from J, the junction contained 14 bases not matched to a gene. CDR3 region: CSAYEGASGSRETQYF. The CDR3 DNA reads TGCAGTGCTTATGAGGGGGCTAGCGGGAGCCGTGAGACCCAGTACTTC.

This clonotype occurred a few times. Here the CDR3 DNA reads TGTGCCACCAGTCGTATAACAGATGATACGCAGTATTTT. Encoded protein: CATSRITDDTQYF. The chain carries TRBV24-1 and TRBJ2-3, with D uncertain. Deletions cut 6 bases from V and 6 bases from J, with 12 bases between. The CDR3 loop spans 13 amino acids. The V gene's germline CDR1 is KGHDR and CDR2 SFDVKD.

The chain uses TRBV20-1 and TRBJ2-5, with 8 bases lining up with TRBD2. The length of the CDR3 is 13 residues. Losses at the gene ends were 8 bases for V and 8 bases for J; bases not matched to a gene: 13. Per germline, CDR1 DFQATT and CDR2 SNEGSKA (reference sequence). The CDR3 DNA follows: TGCAGTAAACTAGCGGACTCCTCTTCCACCCAGTACTTC. The encoded protein is CSKLADSSSTQYF.

This clonotype was recorded a few times. This chain links TRBV15 with TRBJ2-1, with TRBD2 as a possible D gene (6 bases). Between the trimmed V and J ends, which lost 0 bases and 0 bases, there was a span of 18 bases. The germline gives CDR1 LNHNV, CDR2 YYDKDF (reference sequence). The CDR3 length is 19 residues. As DNA, the CDR3 is TGTGCCACCAGCAGAGATAAAATGGGTCGGGGGAGCTCCTACAATGAGCAGTTCTTC. Translating it yields CATSRDKMGRGSSYNEQFF. Looking up the rest from reference TRBV15 and TRBJ2-1 gives the full variable domain: DAMVIQNPRYQVTQFGKPVTLSCSQTLNHNVMYWYQQKSSQAPKLLFHYYDKDFNNEADTPDNFQSRRPNTSFCFLDIRSPGLGDTAMYLCATSRDKMGRGSSYNEQFFGPGTRLTVL.

This clonotype was seen only a few times. One end of the junction is discordant with germline, which a read error may explain. V and J are TRBV11-2 and TRBJ2-5; 9 bases agree with TRBD2. Germline CDR1 reads SGHAT; CDR2 reads FQNNGV. The CDR3 is made up of 16 amino acids. The CDR3 spells CASNLGSGGYQETQYF. The DNA for the CDR3 is TGTGCCAGCAACTTAGGTAGCGGGGGCTACCAAGAGACCCAGTACTTC. The full variable domain, completed using reference TRBV11-2 and TRBJ2-5, is EAGVAQSPRYKIIEKRQSVAFWCNPISGHATLYWYQQILGQGPKLLIQFQNNGVVDDSQLPKDRFSAERLKGVDSTLKIQPAKLEDSAVYLCASNLGSGGYQETQYFGPGTRLLVL.

The chain combines TRBV29-1 with TRBJ2-7; D gene uncertain. Trimming removed 0 bases from V and 3 bases from J, with 0 bases in between. Germline V gene lookup returns CDR1 SQVTM and CDR2 ANQGSEA. The CDR3 spans 10 residues. The CDR3 loop reads CSVEDYEQYF. CDR3 DNA sequence: TGCAGCGTTGAAGACTACGAGCAGTACTTC.

The V gene is TRBV4-2, the J gene TRBJ2-5; 10 bases align to TRBD1. V shed 0 bases, J shed 11 bases, and the junction held 6 bases outside the gene matches. Germline V lookup: CDR1 LGHNA, CDR2 YNFKEQ. The CDR3 consists of 14 residues. Written as DNA, the CDR3 is TGTGCCAGCAGCCAAGATGGGACAGGGGTTGAGCAGTACTTC. As protein: CASSQDGTGVEQYF.

This CDR3 is CAIRRGYGLDEQYF. The DNA of the CDR3 is TGTGCCATCCGGCGGGGATATGGGCTCGATGAGCAGTACTTC. The chain is built from TRBV10-3 and TRBJ2-7; D is possibly TRBD2 (6 bases). Germline assignment: CDR1 ENHRY and CDR2 SYGVKD. Trimming pared 8 bases from V and 7 bases from J, leaving 21 bases between. The CDR3 is made up of 14 amino acids.

This clonotype was seen only once. This chain uses TRBV7-3 with TRBJ2-5; D might be TRBD1 (8 bases). The V end lost 5 bases, the J end lost 7 bases, and 14 bases lay between the germline ends. Germline V gives CDR1 SGHTA, CDR2 FQGTGA. The CDR3 covers 13 residues. In DNA form, the CDR3 reads TGTGCCAGCAGCGAGCACAGGGGGGGGACCCAGTACTTC. Its protein product is CASSEHRGGTQYF.

This clonotype came up once. This chain connects TRBV29-1 to TRBJ2-7; perhaps TRBD1 as D (6 bases). The CDR3 consists of 14 residues. The germline V gene has CDR1 SQVTM and CDR2 ANQGSEA. The V gene lost 4 bases and the J gene lost 0 bases, with 13 bases spanning the gap. CDR3 sequence: CSVGRDIRSYEQYF. The CDR3 bases are TGCAGCGTTGGCCGGGACATCCGCTCCTACGAGCAGTACTTC.

The J gene is TRBJ2-2, the V gene TRBV6-5; the D is unclear. V shed 0 bases and J shed 8 bases, with 13 bases lying between them. CDR1 is MNHEY, CDR2 SVGAGI, per germline. This CDR3 spans 15 amino acids. The CDR3 reads CASSYSGSNKGELFF. CDR3 coding DNA: TGTGCCAGCAGTTACTCAGGCAGTAATAAGGGGGAGCTGTTTTTT.

In this sample, this clonotype turned up a few times. The gene calls are TRBV15 and TRBJ2-7; D is tentatively TRBD1 or TRBD2 (6 bases each). In germline, CDR1 is LNHNV, CDR2 YYDKDF (reference sequence). Between the trimmed V and J ends, which lost 0 bases and 0 bases, there was a span of 9 bases. The CDR3 has 15 amino acids. The CDR3 DNA follows: TGTGCCACCAGCAGAGAAGGGGGGAGCTCCTACGAGCAGTACTTC. As protein: CATSREGGSSYEQYF.

This clonotype has more than one count but fewer than ten. The chain links TRBV29-1 to TRBJ1-4; D unclear. The CDR3 length is 12 residues. The ends were cut back, 0 bases at V and 9 bases at J, with 8 bases in the middle. The germline V gene encodes CDR1 SQVTM and CDR2 ANQGSEA. For the CDR3, the DNA is TGCAGCGTTGAAGATGCGGTGAAAAAACTGTTTTTT. Translation gives CSVEDAVKKLFF.

The chain is built from TRBV19 and TRBJ1-1; D is undetermined. V was pared by 0 bases and J by 1 base, with 6 bases between. The CDR3 extends over 14 amino acids. The germline CDR1 and CDR2 sequences are LNHDA and SQIVND (reference sequence). The DNA of the CDR3 is TGTGCCAGTAGTATAGAGGGTCGGAACACTGAAGCTTTCTTT. Amino acid sequence: CASSIEGRNTEAFF. The variable domain in full, with the rest retrieved from reference TRBV19 and TRBJ1-1, is DGGITQSPKYLFRKEGQNVTLSCEQNLNHDAMYWYRQDPGQGLRLIYYSQIVNDFQKGDIAEGYSVSREKKESFPLTVTSAQKNPTAFYLCASSIEGRNTEAFFGQGTRLTVV.

The chain carries TRBV7-9 and TRBJ2-7, with a weak D call TRBD1 (6 bases). This CDR3 has 12 amino acids. The germline CDR1 and CDR2 sequences are SEHNR and FQNEAQ (reference sequence). V was trimmed by 5 bases and J by 8 bases, leaving 13 bases between them. The CDR3 nucleotides are TGTGCCAGCAGCCCCCCGCAGGGGCAGCAGTACTTC. Its translation is CASSPPQGQQYF.